The rows below give T cell receptor beta chains drawn from one sample of a study of siplizumab effects on memory and regulatory T cells. Assay: immunoSEQ multiplex PCR; the TCRdb copy retains only in-frame clones and omits some. The repertoire holds over 85,000 clones, with over 85% as singletons. The specimen was CD8+ T cells sorted from blood. The receptors come from a human donor in good health. Each CDR3 is given with its conserved first and last residue. The order of the fields is V gene, J gene, clone size, D gene, CDR3 DNA, CDR3 protein. A D gene is named only where the DNA matches it firmly. Clone size is not always given. Where it is, it says once, few, many or a class for expanded clones.

V gene: TRBV29-1; J gene: TRBJ1-2; clone size: .; D gene: .; CDR3 DNA: TGCAGCGTTGTGCAGGGAACCACCAATGGCTACACCTTC; CDR3 protein: CSVVQGTTNGYTF
V gene: TRBV5-6; J gene: TRBJ2-7; clone size: .; D gene: TRBD1; CDR3 DNA: TGTGCCAGCAGCCAAGGGACAGGGTGGATCTACGAGCAGTACTTC; CDR3 protein: CASSQGTGWIYEQYF
V gene: TRBV25-1; J gene: TRBJ2-2; clone size: .; D gene: TRBD1; CDR3 DNA: TGTGCCAGCAGCGCGCCTCACAGGGGAAACACCGGGGAGCTGTTTTTT; CDR3 protein: CASSAPHRGNTGELFF
V gene: TRBV4-2; J gene: TRBJ1-2; clone size: .; D gene: TRBD1; CDR3 DNA: TGTGCCAGCAGCCAAGACGGGGACCTCCGGGACAGCCTCTATGGCTACACCTTC; CDR3 protein: CASSQDGDLRDSLYGYTF
V gene: TRBV14; J gene: TRBJ2-7; clone size: .; D gene: .; CDR3 DNA: TGTGCCAGCAGCCAACCAACTAGCCCCCACGAGCAGTACTTC; CDR3 protein: CASSQPTSPHEQYF
V gene: TRBV19; J gene: TRBJ2-1; clone size: .; D gene: TRBD2; CDR3 DNA: TGTGCCAGTCAGCGGGAGAGCTCCTACAATGAGCAGTTCTTC; CDR3 protein: CASQRESSYNEQFF
V gene: TRBV7-9; J gene: TRBJ2-5; clone size: .; D gene: .; CDR3 DNA: TGTGCCAGCAGCTTAACGGACACCATCCAAGAGACCCAGTACTTC; CDR3 protein: CASSLTDTIQETQYF
V gene: TRBV4-1; J gene: TRBJ2-1; clone size: once; D gene: TRBD2; CDR3 DNA: TGCGCCAGCAGCCAAGTGACTAGCGGGGGTAAGCAGTTCTTC; CDR3 protein: CASSQVTSGGKQFF
V gene: TRBV27; J gene: TRBJ2-3; clone size: .; D gene: .; CDR3 DNA: TGTGCCAGCAGCCATCTCGGCGGGGCCACAGATACGCAGTATTTT; CDR3 protein: CASSHLGGATDTQYF
V gene: TRBV7-9; J gene: TRBJ2-2; clone size: .; D gene: .; CDR3 DNA: TGTGCCAGCCTTAGCACCTCGAACACCGGGGAGCTGTTTTTT; CDR3 protein: CASLSTSNTGELFF
V gene: TRBV4-3; J gene: TRBJ2-3; clone size: .; D gene: TRBD2; CDR3 DNA: TGCGCCAGCAGCCAAGATCCAGTTGCGGGAGGCACAGATACGCAGTATTTT; CDR3 protein: CASSQDPVAGGTDTQYF
V gene: TRBV5-1; J gene: TRBJ1-1; clone size: .; D gene: TRBD1; CDR3 DNA: TGCGCCAGCAGGTCTTGGGAGGGGGCGATGAACACTGAAGCTTTCTTT; CDR3 protein: CASRSWEGAMNTEAFF
V gene: TRBV5-1; J gene: TRBJ2-5; clone size: .; D gene: .; CDR3 DNA: TGCGCCAGCAGCTTTAAACAGGGTCTTGAAGAGACCCAGTACTTC; CDR3 protein: CASSFKQGLEETQYF
V gene: TRBV7-2; J gene: TRBJ2-7; clone size: .; D gene: TRBD1; CDR3 DNA: TGTGCCAGCAGCGAGGGGACAGGTATTCTCTACGAGCAGTACTTC; CDR3 protein: CASSEGTGILYEQYF
V gene: TRBV9; J gene: TRBJ2-3; clone size: .; D gene: .; CDR3 DNA: TGTGCCAGCAGCCCCGGCTCTGGATTGGGATTTGCAGATACGCAGTATTTT; CDR3 protein: CASSPGSGLGFADTQYF
V gene: TRBV6-6; J gene: TRBJ1-5; clone size: .; D gene: TRBD1; CDR3 DNA: TGTGCCAGCAGCCTACAGGGGAGCAATCAGCCCCAGCATTTT; CDR3 protein: CASSLQGSNQPQHF
V gene: TRBV30; J gene: TRBJ2-2; clone size: .; D gene: .; CDR3 DNA: TGTGCCTGGAGTGTAGTTGGCGGGGAGCTGTTTTTT; CDR3 protein: CAWSVVGGELFF
V gene: TRBV27; J gene: TRBJ2-1; clone size: .; D gene: .; CDR3 DNA: TGTGCCAGCAGTTTATTCTTGAACAATGAGCAGTTCTTC; CDR3 protein: CASSLFLNNEQFF
V gene: TRBV19; J gene: TRBJ2-1; clone size: .; D gene: .; CDR3 DNA: TGTGCCAGTAGTATCGGGTCTGGTTACAATGAGCAGTTCTTC; CDR3 protein: CASSIGSGYNEQFF
V gene: TRBV5-1; J gene: TRBJ2-7; clone size: .; D gene: TRBD2; CDR3 DNA: TGCGCCAGCAGGGCAAATACTTGGGAGACTAGCGGGGCTACGTACGAGCAGTACTTC; CDR3 protein: CASRANTWETSGATYEQYF
V gene: TRBV10-3; J gene: TRBJ2-2; clone size: .; D gene: TRBD1; CDR3 DNA: TGTGCCATCAGGGTGACAGGGTCGAACACCGGGGAGCTGTTTTTT; CDR3 protein: CAIRVTGSNTGELFF
V gene: TRBV6-5; J gene: TRBJ2-5; clone size: .; D gene: TRBD2; CDR3 DNA: TGTGCCAGCAGTTACTCCCATAGCGGGTTTCAAGAGACCCAGTACTTC; CDR3 protein: CASSYSHSGFQETQYF
V gene: TRBV30; J gene: TRBJ1-4; clone size: .; D gene: .; CDR3 DNA: TGTGCCTGGAGTCGAGGAAGGGGAAAACCAACTAATGAAAAACTGTTTTTT; CDR3 protein: CAWSRGRGKPTNEKLFF
V gene: TRBV5-4; J gene: TRBJ1-2; clone size: .; D gene: .; CDR3 DNA: TGTGCCAGCAGCTTGGTGCCAGACAACTATGGCTACACCTTC; CDR3 protein: CASSLVPDNYGYTF
V gene: TRBV7-9; J gene: TRBJ2-3; clone size: few; D gene: TRBD2; CDR3 DNA: TGTGCCAGCAGCTCCACGGTTAGCGGGAAAGGCACAGATACGCAGTATTTT; CDR3 protein: CASSSTVSGKGTDTQYF
V gene: TRBV27; J gene: TRBJ1-1; clone size: .; D gene: TRBD1; CDR3 DNA: TGTGCCACCTTTCCCGGGACAGCACCGAACACTGAAGCTTTCTTT; CDR3 protein: CATFPGTAPNTEAFF
V gene: TRBV4-3; J gene: TRBJ2-2; clone size: few; D gene: .; CDR3 DNA: TGCGCCAGCAGCCAAGATTTGGAGGACACCGGGGAGCTGTTTTTT; CDR3 protein: CASSQDLEDTGELFF